Listed below are T cell receptor beta chains from one sample, sequenced in a study of blood T cells in healthy people across ages. TCRdb reprocessed the 5' RACE reads with MiXCR, giving one entry per CDR3 protein. The top ten hold roughly 3.8% of the sample, which has approximately 800,000 distinct CDR3 sequences, more than 20% seen once. The sample was also reused in another study, on T cells of mothers and their children.

Sequences were obtained from blood. The receptors shown here come from a boy between 10 and 17 years old in good health. Both conserved end residues are part of each CDR3. A D gene is named only where the DNA matches it firmly. Clone size appears in some rows only: once, few, many, or a class for an expanded clone.

TGTGCCAGCAGTTTAGTGGCAGCTCCCGACTACGAGCAGTACTTC | CASSLVAAPDYEQYF | NA | NA | 15 | TRBJ2-7 | TRBV12-3/TRBV12-4
TGTGCCAGCAGCAGGGTGGCAGGGGGCTGGCAGACCCAGTACTTC | CASSRVAGGWQTQYF | TRBD1 | NA | 15 | TRBJ2-5 | TRBV7-8
TGTGCCAGCAGTTTATCGTCTGCTAGCGGGACGGGTGATACGCAGTATTTT | CASSLSSASGTGDTQYF | TRBD2 | NA | 17 | TRBJ2-3 | TRBV27
TGTGCCAGCAGTGCCCCCTCCGGGACAGTATTTACCGGGGCCAACGTCCTGACTTTC | CASSAPSGTVFTGANVLTF | TRBD1 | NA | 19 | TRBJ2-6 | TRBV28
TGTGCCAGCAGCTTAACGACCGAGCGGGGGTCACCCCTCCACTTT | CASSLTTERGSPLHF | NA | few | 15 | TRBJ1-6 | TRBV7-3
TGTGCCAGCAGTCCCCCAGGGGAAAGGGAAGCTTTCTTT | CASSPPGEREAFF | NA | NA | 13 | TRBJ1-1 | TRBV28
TGTGCCAGCAGCGGGACAGGGATTGGCTACACCTTC | CASSGTGIGYTF | TRBD1 | few | 12 | TRBJ1-2 | TRBV9
TGCAGCGTTGTGGGCCTCTCATCTACAGATACGCAGTATTTT | CSVVGLSSTDTQYF | NA | few | 14 | TRBJ2-3 | TRBV29-1
TGTGCCAGCAGCTTTTGGGGGGCAGACACTGAAGCTTTCTTT | CASSFWGADTEAFF | NA | few | 14 | TRBJ1-1 | TRBV7-9
TGTGCCAGCAGCGATGTTGACCTCTCCTACGAGCAGTACTTC | CASSDVDLSYEQYF | NA | few | 14 | TRBJ2-7 | TRBV6-2/TRBV6-3
TGTGCCACCCAAGGGGCGGGGGTAGCTGATACGCAGTATTTT | CATQGAGVADTQYF | TRBD2 | few | 14 | TRBJ2-3 | TRBV10-3
TGTGCCAGCAGTTTACCCGGGACAGGGAGAGAGACCCAGTACTTC | CASSLPGTGRETQYF | TRBD1 | few | 15 | TRBJ2-5 | TRBV28
TGTGCCAGCAGCGACAGGACAGGGGGAACCTATGGCTACACCTTC | CASSDRTGGTYGYTF | TRBD1 | NA | 15 | TRBJ1-2 | TRBV9
TGCGCCAGCAGCTTGGAGCCAGGACGAATCGAAAAACTGTTTTTT | CASSLEPGRIEKLFF | NA | NA | 15 | TRBJ1-4 | TRBV5-1
TGTGCCAGCAGGCGACAGGAGGTATCAGAGACCCAGTACTTC | CASRRQEVSETQYF | NA | NA | 14 | TRBJ2-5 | TRBV6-1
TGCAGTGCTAGTCAAGGGGACGAAAAACTGTTTTTT | CSASQGDEKLFF | NA | NA | 12 | TRBJ1-4 | TRBV20-1
TGCAGTGCTAGGAAGAGGGGTGGGATAGCCCGAGAGACCCAGTACTTC | CSARKRGGIARETQYF | NA | NA | 16 | TRBJ2-5 | TRBV20-1
TGTGCCAGCTCACCCCGGTCGACAGGGATAGCCAAAAACATTCAGTACTTC | CASSPRSTGIAKNIQYF | TRBD1 | few | 17 | TRBJ2-4 | TRBV9
TGTGCCAGCAGCTTATACGCGGGCTCTGGAAACACCATATATTTT | CASSLYAGSGNTIYF | NA | many | 15 | TRBJ1-3 | TRBV7-2
TGCAGTGTTGTCCTGGGTCCTAACTATGGCTACACCTTC | CSVVLGPNYGYTF | NA | NA | 13 | TRBJ1-2 | TRBV20-1
TGTGCCAGCAGCTTAGGAGGATACAAGTACTTC | CASSLGGYKYF | NA | once | 11 | TRBJ2-5 | TRBV7-9
TGCAGCGCCTCCTGGGCACAAGAGACCCAGTACTTC | CSASWAQETQYF | NA | few | 12 | TRBJ2-5 | TRBV29-1
TGTGCCAGCAGTTGGATGGGCAGCCTTGGGGAGCCCCAGCATTTT | CASSWMGSLGEPQHF | NA | few | 15 | TRBJ1-5 | TRBV28
TGTGCCAGCAGCCTGCCGGCCACAGGGGGCAATTCACCCCTCCACTTT | CASSLPATGGNSPLHF | TRBD1 | few | 16 | TRBJ1-6 | TRBV5-5
TGCGCCAGCAGCTTGGTACCGTTCTCAGATACGCAGTATTTT | CASSLVPFSDTQYF | NA | NA | 14 | TRBJ2-3 | TRBV5-1
TGTGCCAGCAGCCCGCTTTGGGGGGCGGGGGAGACCCAGTACTTC | CASSPLWGAGETQYF | NA | few | 15 | TRBJ2-5 | TRBV7-6
TGTGCCAGCAGTTTGAAGTGGCAGGGGCTGGAGACCCAGTACTTC | CASSLKWQGLETQYF | NA | few | 15 | TRBJ2-5 | TRBV28
TGTGCCAGCAGCTTAAGACCGAGTAATGAAAAACTGTTTTTT | CASSLRPSNEKLFF | NA | many | 14 | TRBJ1-4 | TRBV7-2
TGTGCCAGCAGCCACGAGCTTGGACTAGCGGGTACCAAAAACATTCAGTACTTC | CASSHELGLAGTKNIQYF | TRBD2 | NA | 18 | TRBJ2-4 | TRBV4-2
TGCGCCAGCAGCTTGAGTGGGCCTCAGCCCCAGCATTTT | CASSLSGPQPQHF | NA | few | 13 | TRBJ1-5 | TRBV5-1
TGCGCCAGCAGCCTTGCAGGGAGTGGTACCGGGGAGCTGTTTTTT | CASSLAGSGTGELFF | NA | NA | 15 | TRBJ2-2 | TRBV4-3
TGTGCCAGCATTTACGATAGCAGGATCGTAAATGAGCAGTTCTTC | CASIYDSRIVNEQFF | NA | few | 15 | TRBJ2-1 | TRBV6-6
TGTGCCAGCAGCCCCCCCCCATCATGGCTCAAGGGAGGCTACACCTTC | CASSPPPSWLKGGYTF | NA | NA | 16 | TRBJ1-2 | TRBV9
TGTGCCAGCAGTTACCCGGACTCTACCGACGAGCAGTACTTC | CASSYPDSTDEQYF | NA | few | 14 | TRBJ2-7 | TRBV6-2/TRBV6-3
TGTGCCACCAGTGCGTTGGGTGACAATGAGCAGTTCTTC | CATSALGDNEQFF | NA | NA | 13 | TRBJ2-1 | TRBV24-1
TGTGCTAGTGGTTCCTGGACGGTGAATAATGAAAAACTGTTTTTT | CASGSWTVNNEKLFF | NA | few | 15 | TRBJ1-4 | TRBV12-5
TGTGCCAGCGGGCCGGGACAGGGCGCCGAGCAGTACTTC | CASGPGQGAEQYF | TRBD1 | NA | 13 | TRBJ2-7 | TRBV7-2
TGTGCCAGCAGCTTTGGGAAGGAAAAACTGTTTTTT | CASSFGKEKLFF | NA | NA | 12 | TRBJ1-4 | TRBV11-2
TGTGCCAGCAGCACCGACGGACAGAAAAACTATGGCTACACCTTC | CASSTDGQKNYGYTF | NA | NA | 15 | TRBJ1-2 | TRBV7-2
TGTGCCAGCAGTGGGCTTGGAGGGGCGGGTGAAAAACTGTTTTTT | CASSGLGGAGEKLFF | NA | NA | 15 | TRBJ1-4 | TRBV28
TGTGCCAGCTCACCACAGTCTGGACCAGGGGAGACCCAGTACTTC | CASSPQSGPGETQYF | NA | NA | 15 | TRBJ2-5 | TRBV18
TGCAGTGCTAGGGGGACTAGCTCCTACAATGAGCAGTTCTTC | CSARGTSSYNEQFF | TRBD2 | NA | 14 | TRBJ2-1 | TRBV20-1
TGTGCCAGCAGCGCAACTAGCGGGGGGCTTTACAATGAGCAGTTCTTC | CASSATSGGLYNEQFF | TRBD2 | few | 16 | TRBJ2-1 | TRBV9
TGTGCCAGCAGTAGTTTGGGACAGCTGGACTCTGGAAACACCATATATTTT | CASSSLGQLDSGNTIYF | TRBD1 | NA | 17 | TRBJ1-3 | TRBV28
TGCAGTGCTAGTTTAGGGGGAATCTCCTACAATGAGCAGTTCTTC | CSASLGGISYNEQFF | NA | NA | 15 | TRBJ2-1 | TRBV20-1
TGTGCCAGTAGTACCGACGGACTAGCGCCCATAGGGACCCAGTACTTC | CASSTDGLAPIGTQYF | TRBD2 | few | 16 | TRBJ2-5 | TRBV19
TGTGCCAGCAGCGGTAGCGGGAGAGGCCAAGAGACCCAGTACTTC | CASSGSGRGQETQYF | TRBD2 | few | 15 | TRBJ2-5 | TRBV9